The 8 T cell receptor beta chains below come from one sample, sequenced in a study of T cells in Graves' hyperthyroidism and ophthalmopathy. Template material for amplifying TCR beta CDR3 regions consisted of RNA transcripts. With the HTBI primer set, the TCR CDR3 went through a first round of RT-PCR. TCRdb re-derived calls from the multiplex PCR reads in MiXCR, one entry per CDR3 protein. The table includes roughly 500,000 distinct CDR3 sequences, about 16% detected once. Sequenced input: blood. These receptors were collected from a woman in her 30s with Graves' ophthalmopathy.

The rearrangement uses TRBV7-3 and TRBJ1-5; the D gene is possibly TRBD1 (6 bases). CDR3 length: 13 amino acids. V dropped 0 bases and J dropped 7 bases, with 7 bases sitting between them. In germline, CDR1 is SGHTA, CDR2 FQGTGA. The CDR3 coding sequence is TGTGCCAGCAGCTTAACACAGGGCCAGCCCCAGCATTTT. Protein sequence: CASSLTQGQPQHF.

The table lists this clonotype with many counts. This CDR3 reads CASSQQGSNEQFF. The CDR3 DNA reads as TGTGCCAGCAGCCAACAGGGTTCCAATGAGCAGTTCTTC. The chain recombines TRBV28 with TRBJ2-1; D perhaps matches TRBD1 (6 bases). Trimming cost V 6 bases and J 6 bases, with 12 bases left between them. The CDR3 spans 13 residues. CDR1 MDHEN and CDR2 SYDVKM come from the germline V gene.

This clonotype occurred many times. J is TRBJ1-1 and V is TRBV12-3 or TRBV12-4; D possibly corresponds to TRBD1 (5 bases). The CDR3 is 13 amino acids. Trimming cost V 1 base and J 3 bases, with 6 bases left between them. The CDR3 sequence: CASSLVRDTEAFF. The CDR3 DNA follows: TGTGCCAGCAGTTTAGTCAGGGACACTGAAGCTTTCTTT.

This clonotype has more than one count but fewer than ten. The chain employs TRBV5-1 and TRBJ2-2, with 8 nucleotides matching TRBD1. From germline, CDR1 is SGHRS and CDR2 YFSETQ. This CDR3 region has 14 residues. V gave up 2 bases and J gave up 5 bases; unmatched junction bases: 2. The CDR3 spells CASSFRGQTGELFF. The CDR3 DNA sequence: TGCGCCAGCAGCTTCAGGGGGCAGACCGGGGAGCTGTTTTTT. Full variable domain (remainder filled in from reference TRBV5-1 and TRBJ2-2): KAGVTQTPRYLIKTRGQQVTLSCSPISGHRSVSWYQQTPGQGLQFLFEYFSETQRNKGNFPGRFSGRQFSNSRSEMNVSTLELGDSALYLCASSFRGQTGELFFGEGSRLTVL.

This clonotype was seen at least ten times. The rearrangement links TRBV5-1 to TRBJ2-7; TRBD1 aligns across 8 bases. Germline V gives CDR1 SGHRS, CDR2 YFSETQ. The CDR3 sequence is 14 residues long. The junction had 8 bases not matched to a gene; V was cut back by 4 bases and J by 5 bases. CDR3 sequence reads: CASSTTGQVHEQYF. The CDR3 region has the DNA TGCGCCAGCAGCACCACGGGACAGGTCCACGAGCAGTACTTC.

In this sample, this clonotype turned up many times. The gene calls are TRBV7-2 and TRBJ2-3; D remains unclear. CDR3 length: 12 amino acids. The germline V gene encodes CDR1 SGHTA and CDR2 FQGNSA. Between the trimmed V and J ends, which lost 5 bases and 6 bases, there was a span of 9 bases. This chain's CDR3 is CASSVSSDTQYF. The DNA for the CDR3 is TGTGCCAGCAGCGTCAGTTCTGATACGCAGTATTTT.

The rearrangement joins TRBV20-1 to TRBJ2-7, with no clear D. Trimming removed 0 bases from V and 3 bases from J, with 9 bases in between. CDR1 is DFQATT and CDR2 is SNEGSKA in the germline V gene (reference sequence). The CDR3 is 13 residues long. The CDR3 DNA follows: TGCAGTGCTAGAGATCCCGGATTCTACGAGCAGTACTTC. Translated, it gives CSARDPGFYEQYF.

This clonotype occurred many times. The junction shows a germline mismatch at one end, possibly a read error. CDR3 protein: CSAPPTGQAQHF. The CDR3 DNA follows: TGCAGTGCCCCTCCTACGGGTCAGGCCCAGCATTTT. The chain recombines TRBV20-1 with TRBJ1-5; D is undetermined. There are 12 residues in the CDR3. The germline CDR1 and CDR2 sequences are DFQATT and SNEGSKA (reference sequence).